A few counts support the clone carrying this TCR beta chain. The entry originates in a study of T-cell reconstitution after alpha-beta-depleted transplantation in children. Unique molecular identifiers were incorporated into the prepared TCRbeta library. TCRdb redid the calling of the PCR reads with MiXCR, one entry per CDR3 protein. The sample records hundreds of thousands of distinct CDR3 sequences, 6.5% to 10% being singletons. Looked up from germline, CDR1 is SGHVS and CDR2 is FNYEAQ. The junction had 9 bases not matched to a gene; V was cut back by 1 base and J by 4 bases. The CDR3 spans 18 residues.

This receptor was taken from a male patient younger than 18 who had a stem cell transplant for acute lymphoblastic leukemia, so the T cells may come from the graft donor. Sequenced here: PBMCs, mostly from graft donor cells, sampled 180 days after TCRalphabeta/CD19-depleted stem cell transplant. The chain links TRBV7-6 to TRBJ2-7; TRBD2 aligns across 14 bases. The CDR3 spells CASSLVPGLAGARYEQYF. The CDR3 bases are TGTGCCAGCAGCTTAGTTCCGGGACTAGCGGGGGCGCGATACGAGCAGTACTTC.